The TCR beta chain under discussion was sequenced for a study of blood T cell repertoires in COVID-19. About the research overall: There were acute and convalescent COVID-19 samples, and they came from the United States, Italy and Spain.

Researchers sorted participants into cohorts using their self-reported clinical history. V lost 4 bases and J lost 4; bases outside the gene matches: 13. The CDR3 consists of 17 residues. Germline V lookup: CDR1 LGHNA, CDR2 YSLEER. Study processing details: The authors estimated nucleated cell counts from reference gene primer amplification. TCRdb keeps only in-frame clones here, not all; method: immunoSEQ multiplex PCR. V and J calls and clone size are those listed in that table; D and trimming were worked out from the DNA. The sample includes roughly 250,000 clones, about nine tenths seen only once; the top ten take 1.9%.

The sequence was obtained from a young woman who had recovered from COVID-19. Source material: PBMCs or T cells enriched from blood (not recorded which). The V and J genes are TRBV4-3 and TRBJ2-5; 9 bases map to TRBD2. The DNA for the CDR3 is TGCGCCAGCAGCCGCGGTGTTAGCGGGGGTTTAGGAGAGACCCAGTACTTC. The encoded protein is CASSRGVSGGLGETQYF.